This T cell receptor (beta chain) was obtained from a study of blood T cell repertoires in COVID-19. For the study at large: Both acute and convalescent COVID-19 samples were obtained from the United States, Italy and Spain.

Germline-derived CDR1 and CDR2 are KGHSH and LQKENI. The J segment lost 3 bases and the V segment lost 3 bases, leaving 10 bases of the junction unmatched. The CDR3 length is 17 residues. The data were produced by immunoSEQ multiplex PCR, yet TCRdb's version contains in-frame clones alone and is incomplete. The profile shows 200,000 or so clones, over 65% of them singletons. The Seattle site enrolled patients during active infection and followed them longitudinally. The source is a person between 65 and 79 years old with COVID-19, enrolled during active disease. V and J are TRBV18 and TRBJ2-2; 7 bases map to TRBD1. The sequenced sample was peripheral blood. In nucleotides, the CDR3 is TGTGCCAGCTCACCCCCTTACCGGGACAGTGACACCGGGGAGCTGTTTTTT. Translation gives CASSPPYRDSDTGELFF.